The present T cell receptor beta chain was sequenced within a study of CD8 T cells in Susac syndrome. Study summary: Treatment at blood withdrawal was none, corticosteroids, or intravenous immunoglobulin alone in Susac syndrome patients. Findings of the study overall: CD4+ repertoires of Susac syndrome patients lacked detectable clonal expansion.

On this clonotype: Its antigen is currently unknown.

The authors reverse transcribed about 0.5 to 1 ug RNA with random hexamers. The method of amplification for TCR beta CDR3 was immunoSEQ multiplex PCR, covering 54 Vbeta and 13 Jbeta. TCRdb re-derived calls from the immunoSEQ multiplex PCR reads in MiXCR, one entry per CDR3 protein. The sample has 170,000 or so distinct CDR3 sequences; approximately 95% are singletons. The CDR3 extends over 14 amino acids. The V and J ends lost 3 bases and 6 bases respectively, with 12 bases between them. The sequenced target, TCR beta, came from blood CD8+ and CD4+ T cells. The sequence derives from a human donor with Susac syndrome. This chain joins TRBV12-3 or TRBV12-4 and TRBJ2-1; possibly TRBD1 or TRBD2 for D (5 bases each). Sample: CD4+ T cells from PBMCs. CDR3 bases: TGTGCCAGCAGTTTGAGGGGCCTTTCCAATGAGCAGTTCTTC. As protein: CASSLRGLSNEQFF.